This passage covers 6 T cell receptor beta chains from one sample sequenced in a study of response to subunit inactivated influenza vaccine. TCRdb recomputed calls from the RT-PCR reads with MiXCR, one row per CDR3 protein. Among approximately 290,000 distinct CDR3 sequences, approximately 20% were seen once, and the ten largest hold approximately 10%. The source was PBMCs from blood, collected about 20 months after vaccination. The receptors stem from a man aged 50 to 69 who received an inactivated influenza vaccine.

The chain combines TRBV7-8 with TRBJ2-7; TRBD2 matches 8 bases. V dropped 0 bases and J dropped 9; count of bases not matched to a gene: 7. CDR1 is SGHVS, CDR2 FQNEAQ, per germline. The CDR3 is 14 residues long. In DNA form, the CDR3 reads TGTGCCAGCAGCTTAGCGGCTAGCGGGCCGATGCAGTACTTC. Translated: CASSLAASGPMQYF.

This clonotype was observed a handful of times. CDR3 sequence (DNA): TGCAGTGCTGAACGGGACACAAAAGATACGCAGTATTTT. Its protein is CSAERDTKDTQYF. The rearrangement joins TRBV20-1 to TRBJ2-3, with a possible D match to TRBD1 (6 bases). CDR1 is DFQATT and CDR2 is SNEGSKA in the germline V gene (reference sequence). Deletions cut 5 bases from V and 5 bases from J, with 14 bases between. The CDR3 is 13 residues long.

V and J are TRBV25-1 and TRBJ2-7; no reliable D call. Germline loops: CDR1 MGHDK, CDR2 SYGVNS. The length of the CDR3 is 11 residues. Trimming removed 1 base from V and 4 bases from J, with 2 bases in between. The CDR3 region is CASSEWYEQYF. The CDR3 coding sequence is TGTGCCAGCAGTGAATGGTACGAGCAGTACTTC.

This chain uses TRBV12-3 or TRBV12-4 with TRBJ1-1; D unresolved. Trimming pared 8 bases from V and 2 bases from J, leaving 21 bases between. This CDR3 spans 16 amino acids. Here the CDR3 reads CASYTRTWYGNTEAFF. The CDR3 DNA follows: TGTGCCAGCTATACAAGAACATGGTACGGAAACACTGAAGCTTTCTTT.

The chain links TRBV12-3 or TRBV12-4 to TRBJ2-5; TRBD2 is a possible D gene (6 bases). The germline V and J ends were trimmed by 6 bases and 6 bases, with 11 bases remaining between them. The CDR3 is made up of 12 amino acids. CDR3 region: CASSGTRKTQYF. Written as DNA, the CDR3 is TGTGCCAGCAGCGGGACTCGCAAGACCCAGTACTTC.

V gene TRBV4-3 combines with J gene TRBJ2-6, with D perhaps matching TRBD1 (5 bases). This CDR3 has 17 amino acids. The germline V and J ends were trimmed by 3 bases and 4 bases, with 16 bases remaining between them. Per the germline V gene, CDR1 is LGHNA and CDR2 is YSLEER. The CDR3 here is CASSQAIRASGANVLTF. In DNA, the CDR3 is TGCGCCAGCAGCCAGGCTATCAGGGCCTCCGGGGCCAACGTCCTGACTTTC.